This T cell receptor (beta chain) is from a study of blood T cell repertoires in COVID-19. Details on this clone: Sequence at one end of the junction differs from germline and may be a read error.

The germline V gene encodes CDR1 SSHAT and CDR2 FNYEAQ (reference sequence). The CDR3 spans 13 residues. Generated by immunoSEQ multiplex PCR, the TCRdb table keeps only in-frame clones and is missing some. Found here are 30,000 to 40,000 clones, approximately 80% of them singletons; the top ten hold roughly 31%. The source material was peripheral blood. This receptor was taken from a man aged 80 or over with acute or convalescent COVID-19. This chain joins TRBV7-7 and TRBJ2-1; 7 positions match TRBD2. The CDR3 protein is CASSLRLAVEQFF. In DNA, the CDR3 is TGTGCTAGCAGCTTGCGGCTAGCGGTAGAGCAGTTCTTC.